The 20 T cell receptor beta chains presented below share a single source sample, sequenced in a study of T cell responses to AZD1222 COVID-19 vaccine. Libraries were prepared by immunoSEQ multiplex PCR; TCRdb keeps only in-frame clonotypes and omits some of them. This sample has over 100,000 clones, with roughly 84% found just once. Here the sequenced sample was peripheral blood, taken on day 0 of AZD1222 vaccination. Receptors originate from an adult in good health.

The chain is built from TRBV18 and TRBJ2-1; 7 positions agree with TRBD2. This CDR3 region has 17 residues. J lost 0 bases, V lost 0 bases, and 5 bases had no gene match. Germline loops: CDR1 KGHSH, CDR2 LQKENI. This chain's CDR3 is CASSPPGWTSSYNEQFF. Written as DNA, the CDR3 is TGTGCCAGCTCACCACCCGGATGGACTAGCTCCTACAATGAGCAGTTCTTC.

The chain has TRBV28 and TRBJ2-5, with 7 bases that match TRBD1. CDR3 length: 13 amino acids. Unmatched junction bases numbered 7, after V lost 8 bases and J lost 4 bases. Per germline, CDR1 MDHEN and CDR2 SYDVKM. The CDR3 bases are TGTGCCAGCCTTCAAGGGGGCAGAGAGACCCAGTACTTC. Encoded protein: CASLQGGRETQYF.

V usage is TRBV11-2 and J usage is TRBJ1-5, with TRBD1 as a possible D gene (6 bases). The V end lost 0 bases, the J end lost 2 bases, and 11 bases lay between the germline ends. CDR1 and CDR2 from the germline V gene are SGHAT and FQNNGV. The CDR3 covers 16 residues. The CDR3 DNA sequence: TGTGCCAGCAGCTTAGAGGGGGCGCGAGGCAATCAGCCCCAGCATTTT. Translating it yields CASSLEGARGNQPQHF. The full variable domain, with the rest looked up from reference TRBV11-2 and TRBJ1-5, is EAGVAQSPRYKIIEKRQSVAFWCNPISGHATLYWYQQILGQGPKLLIQFQNNGVVDDSQLPKDRFSAERLKGVDSTLKIQPAKLEDSAVYLCASSLEGARGNQPQHFGDGTRLSIL.

This sequence joins TRBV7-9 and TRBJ2-1; a weak D match, TRBD1 (5 bases). Germline loops: CDR1 SEHNR, CDR2 FQNEAQ (reference sequence). This CDR3 is built from 13 residues. Trimming left V 6 bases short and J 7 bases short, with 13 bases between. This CDR3 reads CASSYPGWNEQFF. The CDR3 region has the DNA TGTGCCAGCAGTTATCCAGGGTGGAATGAGCAGTTCTTC. Supplemented by reference TRBV7-9 and TRBJ2-1, the full variable domain reads DTGVSQNPRHKITKRGQNVTFRCDPISEHNRLYWYRQTLGQGPEFLTYFQNEAQLEKSRLLSDRFSAERPKGSFSTLEIQRTEQGDSAMYLCASSYPGWNEQFFGPGTRLTVL.

The chain joins TRBV12-5 to TRBJ1-4; no firm D call. Germline CDR1 is LGHNT and CDR2 is FRNRAP. The CDR3 has 15 residues. V was trimmed by 2 bases and J by 0 bases, leaving 7 bases between them. The CDR3 DNA sequence: TGTGCTAGTGGTTTGAGGTCTGCAACTAATGAAAAACTGTTTTTT. It is translated as CASGLRSATNEKLFF.

The rearrangement uses TRBV7-2 and TRBJ1-4, with D perhaps matching TRBD1 (6 bases). V lost 3 bases, J lost 14 bases, and 16 bases lay in between. Per the germline V gene, CDR1 is SGHTA and CDR2 is FQGNSA. The CDR3 length is 13 residues. The CDR3 DNA reads as TGTGCCAGCAGCTTGCATTCAAGGGGGGGGCTGTTTTTT. It codes for CASSLHSRGGLFF. The variable domain in full, completed from reference TRBV7-2 and TRBJ1-4, reads GAGVSQSPSNKVTEKGKDVELRCDPISGHTALYWYRQSLGQGLEFLIYFQGNSAPDKSGLPSDRFSAERTGGSVSTLTIQRTQQEDSAVYLCASSLHSRGGLFFGSGTQLSVL.

This clone has only one observation. The V gene is TRBV2, the J gene TRBJ1-5, with 8 bases identical to TRBD1. The CDR3 has 14 residues. V lost 3 bases and J lost 6; bases outside the gene matches: 4. Germline lookup yields CDR1 SNHLY and CDR2 FYNNEI. The CDR3 DNA is TGTGCCAGCAGTGAGCAGGGGGCATTTCAGCCCCAGCATTTT. Residues: CASSEQGAFQPQHF.

This clone has just one count. This chain joins TRBV28 and TRBJ2-5, with D possibly TRBD2 on 5 matching bases. The V gene lost 7 bases and the J gene lost 1 base, with 7 bases spanning the gap. The germline V gene has CDR1 MDHEN and CDR2 SYDVKM. CDR3 length: 12 residues. CDR3 nucleotide sequence: TGTGCCAGCATCGGGATCCAAGAGACCCAGTACTTC. Encoded protein: CASIGIQETQYF. Looking up the rest from reference TRBV28 and TRBJ2-5 gives the full variable domain: DVKVTQSSRYLVKRTGEKVFLECVQDMDHENMFWYRQDPGLGLRLIYFSYDVKMKEKGDIPEGYSVSREKKERFSLILESASTNQTSMYLCASIGIQETQYFGPGTRLLVL.

This clone was counted a few times. The rearrangement joins TRBV10-3 to TRBJ1-1, with D possibly matching TRBD1 (5 bases). CDR1 and CDR2 (germline): ENHRY, SYGVKD. Trimming removed 0 bases at V and 3 bases at J, with 14 bases between. The CDR3 runs 16 residues. The CDR3 spells CAISESQGLPYTEAFF. The CDR3 DNA reads as TGTGCCATCAGTGAGTCGCAGGGCTTACCGTACACTGAAGCTTTCTTT.

The chain recombines TRBV27 with TRBJ1-1; TRBD1 agrees at 7 bases. This CDR3 region has 17 residues. The germline V gene has CDR1 MNHEY and CDR2 SMNVEV (reference sequence). J lost 4 bases, V lost 8 bases, and 19 bases had no gene match. The CDR3 sequence: CASFSGGGAFGATEAFF. CDR3 in DNA: TGTGCCAGCTTTTCGGGAGGGGGCGCGTTCGGAGCCACTGAAGCTTTCTTT.

This sequence joins TRBV5-1 and TRBJ1-2, with D possibly matching TRBD1 (6 bases). Trimming removed 4 bases at V and 4 bases at J, with 14 bases between. The CDR3 consists of 14 residues. CDR1 is SGHRS and CDR2 is YFSETQ in the germline V gene. CDR3 protein: CASSEATGPYGYTF. CDR3 coding DNA: TGCGCCAGCAGCGAAGCGACAGGTCCCTATGGCTACACCTTC.

The chain employs TRBV3-1 (or the pseudogene TRBV3-2) and TRBJ2-2; 7 nucleotides agree with TRBD1. This CDR3 comprises 16 residues. Germline values: CDR1 LGHDT, CDR2 YNNKEL (reference sequence). The V gene end was trimmed by 4 bases and the J gene end by 6 bases; junction bases not matched to a gene: 11. CDR3 nucleotides: TGTGCCAGCAGCCGAGGGAGTCAGGGGGTAGCCGGGGAGCTGTTTTTT. It translates to CASSRGSQGVAGELFF.

With regard to this clone: An end of the junction differs from the germline gene, which may be a read error. The genes are TRBV2 and TRBJ2-1; D is ambiguous. This CDR3 has 15 amino acids. Germline assignment: CDR1 SNHLY and CDR2 FYNNEI. The CDR3 DNA follows: TGTGCCAACAGTAAGGCGTTAAGCTCCTACAATGAGCAGTTCTTC. Translation gives CANSKALSSYNEQFF. The entire variable domain, with the rest obtained from reference TRBV2 and TRBJ2-1, is as follows: EPEVTQTPSHQVTQMGQEVILRCVPISNHLYFYWYRQILGQKVEFLVSFYNNEISEKSEIFDDQFSVERPDGSNFTLKIRSTKLEDSAMYFCANSKALSSYNEQFFGPGTRLTVL.

The V gene is TRBV18, the J gene TRBJ2-5, with a tentative D call TRBD2 (5 bases). The CDR3 has 17 amino acids. The V end was cut by 3 bases, the J end by 4 bases, with 21 bases between. Germline V gene lookup returns CDR1 KGHSH and CDR2 LQKENI. The DNA for the CDR3 is TGTGCCAGCTCACCGTCAGCACGGGGATCAAGTCCAGAGACCCAGTACTTC. As protein: CASSPSARGSSPETQYF. Variable domain in full (rest from reference TRBV18 and TRBJ2-5): NAGVMQNPRHLVRRRGQEARLRCSPMKGHSHVYWYRQLPEEGLKFMVYLQKENIIDESGMPKERFSAEFPKEGPSILRIQQVVRGDSAAYFCASSPSARGSSPETQYFGPGTRLLVL.

The rearrangement joins TRBV6-6 to TRBJ2-7; D may be TRBD2 (5 bases). Looked up from germline, CDR1 is MNHNY and CDR2 is SVGAGI (reference sequence). V lost 7 bases and J lost 1, with 11 bases in between. CDR3 length: 13 amino acids. CDR3 sequence (DNA): TGTGCCAGCATCGGGATGACTTCCTACGAGCAGTACTTC. It specifies CASIGMTSYEQYF.

This chain connects TRBV4-1 to TRBJ2-1, with 7 bases matching TRBD1. The V and J ends lost 3 bases and 10 bases, in that order; junction bases with no gene match: 15. Germline lookup yields CDR1 MGHRA and CDR2 YSYEKL. CDR3 length: 16 residues. The CDR3 protein is CASSQGEGRRGLEQFF. The DNA of the CDR3 is TGCGCCAGCAGCCAGGGCGAAGGGCGTAGGGGGCTGGAGCAGTTCTTC.

V usage is TRBV5-1 and J usage is TRBJ1-2, with 7 bases aligning to TRBD1. V lost 4 bases to trimming and J lost 8 bases; unmatched junction nucleotides: 14. The CDR3 covers 15 residues. The germline V gene encodes CDR1 SGHRS and CDR2 YFSETQ. CDR3 loop: CASSPEQGSRGGYTF. The CDR3 DNA is TGCGCCAGCAGCCCGGAACAGGGGTCGCGTGGGGGCTACACCTTC.

This chain joins TRBV29-1 and TRBJ1-2; TRBD1 matches at 9 bases. Germline V lookup: CDR1 SQVTM, CDR2 ANQGSEA. CDR3 length: 14 amino acids. V gave up 2 bases and J gave up 4 bases; unmatched junction bases: 5. The CDR3, as DNA: TGCAGCGTTGAATTGGGACAGGGACTCTATGGCTACACCTTC. Its translation is CSVELGQGLYGYTF.

The chain joins TRBV6-2 or TRBV6-3 to TRBJ1-1; no firm D call. Germline CDR1 is MNHEY and CDR2 is SVGEGT. Trimming took off 0 bases at V and 11 bases at J, with 7 bases between the two ends. CDR3 size: 11 residues. The CDR3 here is CASSYSNRAFF. DNA for the CDR3: TGTGCCAGCAGTTACTCGAATAGGGCTTTCTTT.

V gene TRBV30 combines with J gene TRBJ2-7; D perhaps matches TRBD1 (6 bases). This CDR3 has 14 amino acids. Germline CDR1 and CDR2: GTSNPN and SVGIG (reference sequence). With 5 bases removed from V and 1 base from J, the gap between germline ends came to 15 bases. The CDR3 sequence: CAWAWKGGSYEQYF. DNA for the CDR3: TGTGCCTGGGCCTGGAAAGGGGGATCCTACGAGCAGTACTTC.